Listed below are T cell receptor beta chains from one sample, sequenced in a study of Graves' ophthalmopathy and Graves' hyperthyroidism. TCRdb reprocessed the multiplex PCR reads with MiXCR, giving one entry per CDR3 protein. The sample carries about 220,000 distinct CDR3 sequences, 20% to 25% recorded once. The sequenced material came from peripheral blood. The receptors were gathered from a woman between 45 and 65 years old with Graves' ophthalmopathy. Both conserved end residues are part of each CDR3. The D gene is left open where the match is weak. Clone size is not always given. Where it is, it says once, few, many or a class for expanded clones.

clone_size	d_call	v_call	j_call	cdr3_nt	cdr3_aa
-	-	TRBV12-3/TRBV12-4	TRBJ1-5	TGTGCCAGCAGTTTAGCGCAGGCTCAGCCCCAGCATTTT	CASSLAQAQPQHF
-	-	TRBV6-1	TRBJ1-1	TGTGCCAGCAGCGTAGAGTGGGAGTCCACTGAAGCTTTCTTT	CASSVEWESTEAFF
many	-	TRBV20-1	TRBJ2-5	TGCAGTGCAAACCCAGGGATCGAGACCCAGTACTTC	CSANPGIETQYF
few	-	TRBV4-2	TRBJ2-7	TGTGCCAGCAGCCAAATGACCTTGGACCTTTACGAGCAGTACTTC	CASSQMTLDLYEQYF
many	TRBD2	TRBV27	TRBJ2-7	TGTGCCAGCAGTGCCTTTATAATTACGGGAGCGGGAGGTTACGAGCAGTACTTC	CASSAFIITGAGGYEQYF
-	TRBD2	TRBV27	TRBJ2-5	TGTGCCAGCAGTTTAACTCTAGCGGGAGGCCGGGAGACCCAGTACTTC	CASSLTLAGGRETQYF
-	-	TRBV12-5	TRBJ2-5	TGTGCTAGTGGCATCGAGGACCAAGAGACCCAGTACTTC	CASGIEDQETQYF
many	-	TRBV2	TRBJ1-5	TGTGCCAGCACCTTATCGAGGGGCAATCAGCCCCAGCATTTT	CASTLSRGNQPQHF
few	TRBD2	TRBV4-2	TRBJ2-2	TGTGCCAGCAGCCAAGATCGAAGGCGGGGGAGGGGCGGGGCCGGGGAGCTGTTTTTT	CASSQDRRRGRGGAGELFF
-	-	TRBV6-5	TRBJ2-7	TGTGCCAGCAGCCACTACGAGCAGTACTTC	CASSHYEQYF